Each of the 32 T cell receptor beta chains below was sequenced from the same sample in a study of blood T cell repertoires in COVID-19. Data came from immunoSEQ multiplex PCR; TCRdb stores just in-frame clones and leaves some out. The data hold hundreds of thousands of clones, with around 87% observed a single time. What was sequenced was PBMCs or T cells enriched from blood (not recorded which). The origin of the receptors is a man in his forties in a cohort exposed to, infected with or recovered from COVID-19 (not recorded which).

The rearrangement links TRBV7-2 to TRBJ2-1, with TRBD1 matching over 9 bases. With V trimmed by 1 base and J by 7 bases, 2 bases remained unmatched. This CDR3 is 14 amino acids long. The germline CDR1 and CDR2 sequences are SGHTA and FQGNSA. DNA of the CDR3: TGTGCCAGCAGCTTAGGGGACAGGGTTAATGAGCAGTTCTTC. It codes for CASSLGDRVNEQFF.

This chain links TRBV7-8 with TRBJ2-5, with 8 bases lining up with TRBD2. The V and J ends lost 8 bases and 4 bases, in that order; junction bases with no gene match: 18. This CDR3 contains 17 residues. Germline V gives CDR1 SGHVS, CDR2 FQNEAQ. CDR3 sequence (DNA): TGTGCCAGCGCCACCCGCGGCGGGGGGAGGGCCGCAGAGACCCAGTACTTC. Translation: CASATRGGGRAAETQYF.

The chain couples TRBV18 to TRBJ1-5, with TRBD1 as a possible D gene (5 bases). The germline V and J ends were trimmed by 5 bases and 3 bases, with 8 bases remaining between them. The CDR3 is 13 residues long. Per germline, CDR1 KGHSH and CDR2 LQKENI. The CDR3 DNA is TGTGCCAGCTCAGACAGTAACAATCAGCCCCAGCATTTT. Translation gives CASSDSNNQPQHF. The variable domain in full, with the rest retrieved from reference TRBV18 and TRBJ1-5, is NAGVMQNPRHLVRRRGQEARLRCSPMKGHSHVYWYRQLPEEGLKFMVYLQKENIIDESGMPKERFSAEFPKEGPSILRIQQVVRGDSAAYFCASSDSNNQPQHFGDGTRLSIL.

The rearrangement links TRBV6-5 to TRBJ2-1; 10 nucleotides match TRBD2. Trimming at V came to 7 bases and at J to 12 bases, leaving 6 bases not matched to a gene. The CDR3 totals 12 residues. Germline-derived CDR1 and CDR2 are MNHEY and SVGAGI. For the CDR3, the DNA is TGTGCCAGCACCTCTAGCGGGAGTGGGCAGTTCTTC. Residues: CASTSSGSGQFF.

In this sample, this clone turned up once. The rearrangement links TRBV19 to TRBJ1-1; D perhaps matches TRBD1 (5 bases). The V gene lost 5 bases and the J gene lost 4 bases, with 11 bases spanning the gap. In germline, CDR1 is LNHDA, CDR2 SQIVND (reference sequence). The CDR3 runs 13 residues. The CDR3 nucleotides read TGTGCCAGTAGTTATGGGGCTACCACTGAAGCTTTCTTT. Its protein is CASSYGATTEAFF.

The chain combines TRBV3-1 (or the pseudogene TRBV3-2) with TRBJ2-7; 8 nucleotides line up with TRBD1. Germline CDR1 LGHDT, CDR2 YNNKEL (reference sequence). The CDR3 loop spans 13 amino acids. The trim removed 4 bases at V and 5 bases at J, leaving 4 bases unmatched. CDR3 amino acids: CASSPTGVNEQYF. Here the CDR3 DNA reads TGTGCCAGCAGCCCGACAGGGGTAAACGAGCAGTACTTC.

CDR3 sequence reads: CATNRVSSYEQYF. In nucleotides, the CDR3 is TGTGCCACTAATCGGGTATCGTCCTACGAGCAGTACTTC. The chain carries TRBV10-3 and TRBJ2-7, with D unresolved. The germline V gene has CDR1 ENHRY and CDR2 SYGVKD. The CDR3 loop spans 13 amino acids. Between the trimmed V and J ends, which lost 10 bases and 1 base, there was a span of 14 bases.

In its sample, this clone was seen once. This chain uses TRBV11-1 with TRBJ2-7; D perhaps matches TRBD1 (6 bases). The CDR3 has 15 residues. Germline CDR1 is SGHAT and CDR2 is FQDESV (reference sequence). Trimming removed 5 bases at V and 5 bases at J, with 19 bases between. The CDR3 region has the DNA TGTGCCAGCAGCGCAGGGGACACCCGGTGGGACGAGCAGTACTTC. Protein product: CASSAGDTRWDEQYF.

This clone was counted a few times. CDR3 region: CASKSQGINQPQHF. CDR3 nucleotides: TGTGCCAGCAAGAGTCAGGGTATCAATCAGCCCCAGCATTTT. The chain recombines TRBV27 with TRBJ1-5, with D maybe TRBD1 (5 bases). Germline V gene data show CDR1 as MNHEY and CDR2 as SMNVEV (reference sequence). Trimming stripped 7 bases from V and 3 bases from J, with 13 bases between. CDR3 size: 14 residues.

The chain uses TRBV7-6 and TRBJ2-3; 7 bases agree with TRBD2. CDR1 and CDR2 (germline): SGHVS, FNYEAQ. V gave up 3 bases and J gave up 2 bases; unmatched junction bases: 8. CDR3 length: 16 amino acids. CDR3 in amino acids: CASSLRAGILTDTQYF. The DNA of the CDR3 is TGTGCCAGCAGCTTGCGAGCGGGAATACTCACAGATACGCAGTATTTT.

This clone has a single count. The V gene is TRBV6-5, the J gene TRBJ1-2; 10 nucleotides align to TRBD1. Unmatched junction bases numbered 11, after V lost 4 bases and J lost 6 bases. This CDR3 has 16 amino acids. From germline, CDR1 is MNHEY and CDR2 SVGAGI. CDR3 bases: TGTGCCAGCAGTTCACGGGTGGACAGGGGGTACCATGGCTACACCTTC. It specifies CASSSRVDRGYHGYTF.

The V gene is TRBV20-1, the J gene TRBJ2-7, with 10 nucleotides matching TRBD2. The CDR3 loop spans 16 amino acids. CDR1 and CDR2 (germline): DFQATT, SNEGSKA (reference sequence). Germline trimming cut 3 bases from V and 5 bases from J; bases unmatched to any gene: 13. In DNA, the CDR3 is TGCAGTGCTAGTTCTGCTAGCGGGGGACATCGGAACGAGCAGTACTTC. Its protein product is CSASSASGGHRNEQYF.

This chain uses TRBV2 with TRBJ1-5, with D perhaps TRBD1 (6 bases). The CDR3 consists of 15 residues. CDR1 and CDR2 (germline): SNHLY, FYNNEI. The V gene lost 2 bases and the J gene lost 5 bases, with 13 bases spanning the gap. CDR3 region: CASSEISGEYQPQHF. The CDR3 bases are TGTGCCAGCAGTGAAATCTCAGGGGAGTATCAGCCCCAGCATTTT. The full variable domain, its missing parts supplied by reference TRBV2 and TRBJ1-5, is EPEVTQTPSHQVTQMGQEVILRCVPISNHLYFYWYRQILGQKVEFLVSFYNNEISEKSEIFDDQFSVERPDGSNFTLKIRSTKLEDSAMYFCASSEISGEYQPQHFGDGTRLSIL.

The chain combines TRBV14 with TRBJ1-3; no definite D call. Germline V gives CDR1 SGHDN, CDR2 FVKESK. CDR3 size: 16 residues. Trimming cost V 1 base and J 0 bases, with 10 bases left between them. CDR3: CASSQGHIYSGNTIYF. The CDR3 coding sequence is TGTGCCAGCAGCCAAGGACATATCTACTCTGGAAACACCATATATTTT.

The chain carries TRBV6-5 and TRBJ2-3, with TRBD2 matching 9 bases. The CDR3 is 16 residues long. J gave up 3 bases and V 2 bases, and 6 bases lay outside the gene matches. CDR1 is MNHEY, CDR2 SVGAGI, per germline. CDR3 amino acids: CASSYKAGGRTDTQYF. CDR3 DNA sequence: TGTGCCAGCAGTTACAAGGCGGGAGGGAGGACAGATACGCAGTATTTT.

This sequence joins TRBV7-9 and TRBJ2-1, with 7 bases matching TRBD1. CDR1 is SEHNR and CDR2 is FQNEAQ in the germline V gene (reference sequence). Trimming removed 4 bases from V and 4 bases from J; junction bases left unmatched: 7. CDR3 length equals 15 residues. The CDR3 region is CASSSPGTVYNEQFF. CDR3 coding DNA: TGTGCCAGCAGCTCTCCCGGGACAGTTTACAATGAGCAGTTCTTC.

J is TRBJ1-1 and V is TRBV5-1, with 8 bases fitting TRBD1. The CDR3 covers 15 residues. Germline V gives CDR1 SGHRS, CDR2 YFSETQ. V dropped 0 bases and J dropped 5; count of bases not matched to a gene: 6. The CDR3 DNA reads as TGCGCCAGCAGCTTGGGGGCAGGGGGCGGTACTGAAGCTTTCTTT. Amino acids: CASSLGAGGGTEAFF.

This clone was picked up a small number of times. CDR3 sequence reads: CASSYSKPTGANVLTF. CDR3 nucleotides: TGTGCCAGCAGTTACTCGAAGCCCACTGGGGCCAACGTCCTGACTTTC. The chain joins TRBV6-5 to TRBJ2-6, with unresolved D. V dropped 0 bases and J dropped 2 bases, with 8 bases sitting between them. Germline V gives CDR1 MNHEY, CDR2 SVGAGI. The CDR3 covers 16 residues.

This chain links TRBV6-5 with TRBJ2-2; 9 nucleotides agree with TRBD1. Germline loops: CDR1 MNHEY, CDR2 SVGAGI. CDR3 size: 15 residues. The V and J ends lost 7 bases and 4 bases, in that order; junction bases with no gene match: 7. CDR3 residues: CASTNTGGSTGELFF. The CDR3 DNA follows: TGTGCCAGCACGAACACAGGGGGCAGCACCGGGGAGCTGTTTTTT.

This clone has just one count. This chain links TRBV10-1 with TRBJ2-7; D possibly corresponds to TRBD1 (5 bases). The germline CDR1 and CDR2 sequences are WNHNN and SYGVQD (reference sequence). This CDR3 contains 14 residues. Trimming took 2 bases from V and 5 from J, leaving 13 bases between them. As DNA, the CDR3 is TGCGCCAGCAGTGAGCTTGCAGGGTATCACGAGCAGTACTTC. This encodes CASSELAGYHEQYF.

CDR3 amino acids: CASSKVGQGSYNEQFF. CDR3 coding DNA: TGTGCCAGTAGTAAGGTGGGACAGGGGTCCTACAATGAGCAGTTCTTC. The chain is built from TRBV19 and TRBJ2-1, with 10 positions matching TRBD1. The CDR3 consists of 16 residues. In germline, CDR1 is LNHDA, CDR2 SQIVND (reference sequence). Trimming cost V 4 bases and J 1 base; bases outside gene matches: 4.

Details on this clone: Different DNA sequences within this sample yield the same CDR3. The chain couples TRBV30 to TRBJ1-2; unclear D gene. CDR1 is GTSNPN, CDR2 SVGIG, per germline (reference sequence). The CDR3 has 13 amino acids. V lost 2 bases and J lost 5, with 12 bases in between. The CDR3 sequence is CAWSQRTGYGYTF. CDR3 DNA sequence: TGTGCCTGGAGTCAACGGACGGGGTATGGCTACACCTTC.

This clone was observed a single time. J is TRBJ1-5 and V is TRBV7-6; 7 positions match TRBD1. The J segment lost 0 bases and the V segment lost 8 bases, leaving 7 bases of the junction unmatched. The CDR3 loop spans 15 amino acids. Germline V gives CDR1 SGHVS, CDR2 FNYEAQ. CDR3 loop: CASAIGTDSNQPQHF. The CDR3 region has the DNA TGTGCCAGCGCAATTGGGACAGATAGCAATCAGCCCCAGCATTTT.

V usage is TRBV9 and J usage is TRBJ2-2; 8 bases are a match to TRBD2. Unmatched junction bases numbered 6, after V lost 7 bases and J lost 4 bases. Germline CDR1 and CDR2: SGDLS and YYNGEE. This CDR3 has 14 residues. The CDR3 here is CASAEREPTGELFF. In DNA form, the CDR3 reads TGTGCCAGCGCCGAGCGGGAGCCCACCGGGGAGCTGTTTTTT.

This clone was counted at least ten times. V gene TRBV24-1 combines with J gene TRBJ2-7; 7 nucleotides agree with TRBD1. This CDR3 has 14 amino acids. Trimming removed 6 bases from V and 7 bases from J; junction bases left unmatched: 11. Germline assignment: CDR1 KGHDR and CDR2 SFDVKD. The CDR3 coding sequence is TGTGCCACCAGTAGGGACAGTCGGGACGGGGAGCAGTACTTC. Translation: CATSRDSRDGEQYF.

CDR3 sequence: CASTPRGLNYEQYF. CDR3 nucleotide sequence: TGTGCCAGCACCCCCCGAGGACTGAATTACGAGCAGTACTTC. The chain carries TRBV6-5 and TRBJ2-7; D possibly corresponds to TRBD2 (5 bases). V lost 7 bases to trimming and J lost 4 bases, with 17 bases between them. Germline CDR1 reads MNHEY; CDR2 reads SVGAGI. The CDR3 is 14 residues long.

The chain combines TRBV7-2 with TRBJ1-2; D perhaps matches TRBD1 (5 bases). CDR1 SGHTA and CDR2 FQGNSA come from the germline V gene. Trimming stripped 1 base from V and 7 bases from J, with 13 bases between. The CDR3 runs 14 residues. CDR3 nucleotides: TGTGCCAGCAGCTTAGATGGAGGGGTGGGTGGCTACACCTTC. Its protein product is CASSLDGGVGGYTF.

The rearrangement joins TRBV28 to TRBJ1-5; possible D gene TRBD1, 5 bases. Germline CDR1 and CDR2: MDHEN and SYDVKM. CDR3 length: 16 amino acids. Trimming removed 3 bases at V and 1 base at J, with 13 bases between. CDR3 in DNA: TGTGCCAGCAGTTTTAGGGGCCAATTAAGCAATCAGCCCCAGCATTTT. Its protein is CASSFRGQLSNQPQHF. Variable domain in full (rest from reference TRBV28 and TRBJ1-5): DVKVTQSSRYLVKRTGEKVFLECVQDMDHENMFWYRQDPGLGLRLIYFSYDVKMKEKGDIPEGYSVSREKKERFSLILESASTNQTSMYLCASSFRGQLSNQPQHFGDGTRLSIL.

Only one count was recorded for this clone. The CDR3: CATRDQVDNEQFF. The CDR3 DNA sequence: TGTGCCACCCGAGATCAGGTAGACAATGAGCAGTTCTTC. The rearrangement uses TRBV10-3 and TRBJ2-1; D ambiguous. The V end lost 10 bases, the J end lost 5 bases, and 15 bases lay between the germline ends. This CDR3 comprises 13 residues. In germline, CDR1 is ENHRY, CDR2 SYGVKD.

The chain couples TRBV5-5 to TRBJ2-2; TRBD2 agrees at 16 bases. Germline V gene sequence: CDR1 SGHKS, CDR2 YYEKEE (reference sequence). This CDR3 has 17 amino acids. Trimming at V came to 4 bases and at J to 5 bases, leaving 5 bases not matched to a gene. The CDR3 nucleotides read TGTGCCAGCAGCCTTGGGACTAGCGGGAGGGTAACCGGGGAGCTGTTTTTT. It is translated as CASSLGTSGRVTGELFF.

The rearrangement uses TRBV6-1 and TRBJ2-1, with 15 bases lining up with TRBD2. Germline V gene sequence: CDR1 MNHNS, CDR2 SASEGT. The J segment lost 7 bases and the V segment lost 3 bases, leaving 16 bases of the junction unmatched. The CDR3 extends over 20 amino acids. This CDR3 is CASSDPTSRGTSGRRNEQFF. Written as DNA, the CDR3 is TGTGCCAGCAGTGATCCCACAAGCAGAGGGACTAGCGGGAGGAGGAATGAGCAGTTCTTC.

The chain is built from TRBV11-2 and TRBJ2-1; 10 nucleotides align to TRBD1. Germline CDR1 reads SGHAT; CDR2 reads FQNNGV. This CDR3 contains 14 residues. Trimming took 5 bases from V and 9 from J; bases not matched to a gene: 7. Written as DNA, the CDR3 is TGTGCCAGCAGCACCGGGACAGGGGATAGTGAGCAGTTCTTC. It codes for CASSTGTGDSEQFF.